The entry below describes one T cell receptor beta chain. V shed 2 bases and J shed 4 bases, with 9 bases lying between them. Germline CDR1 is SGHDT and CDR2 is YYEEEE. The CDR3 sequence is 13 residues long. The sample originates from a study of CD8 T cells in Susac syndrome. RNA amounts of about 0.5 to 1 ug underwent reverse transcription with random hexamers. Amplification of the TCR beta CDR3 was carried out by immunoSEQ multiplex PCR, which spanned a total of 54 Vbeta and 13 Jbeta segments. MiXCR was run by TCRdb on the immunoSEQ multiplex PCR reads, yielding one entry per CDR3 protein. The sample lists roughly 400,000 distinct CDR3 sequences, about 85% seen once, with more than 0.09% in the top ten. Sequencing of TCR beta was performed on blood CD8+ and CD4+ T cells. Control patients had untreated stable or active relapsing-remitting multiple sclerosis by revised McDonald criteria.

The receptor was isolated from a human donor with multiple sclerosis. The sequenced sample was CD8+ T cells from PBMCs. The chain couples TRBV5-6 to TRBJ1-1, with D possibly matching TRBD1 (5 bases). The CDR3 is CASSFVGTTEAFF. Here the CDR3 DNA reads TGTGCCAGCAGCTTCGTTGGGACCACTGAAGCTTTCTTT.